One sample yielded the 2 T cell receptor beta chains listed below, sequenced in a study of vaccination effects on CD4 cells after COVID-19. Some clones are missing from TCRdb's copy, which holds only in-frame ones; the method was immunoSEQ multiplex PCR. The table has over 50,000 clones, around 73% seen once. With the ViraFEST assay, the study expanded antigen-specific CD4+ T cells using viral peptide pools, then sequenced them. Cells that had been cultured for less than eleven days were the source of isolated CD4+ T cells. Two doses of BNT162b2 or mRNA-1273 vaccine were administered to participants. These receptors are not linked to any known antigen. The specimen comprised CD4+ T cells from PBMCs cultured with HCoV-229E spike peptides, sampled after COVID-19 vaccination. Every receptor here comes from a human donor who received a COVID-19 vaccine.

This clone showed up just a few times. The chain has TRBV29-1 and TRBJ1-2, with unresolved D. V lost 2 bases and J 8 bases, leaving 18 bases between the germline ends. In germline, CDR1 is SQVTM, CDR2 ANQGSEA. The CDR3 spans 14 residues. CDR3 sequence (DNA): TGCAGCGTTGAACCTTCCGGCGGGGTAGGGGGCTACACCTTC. Encoded protein: CSVEPSGGVGGYTF.

The chain links TRBV6-5 to TRBJ1-1, with D tentatively TRBD1 (5 bases). In germline, CDR1 is MNHEY, CDR2 SVGAGI. V was shortened by 6 bases and J by 0 bases, with 8 bases between the two germline ends. The CDR3 totals 13 residues. CDR3 nucleotide sequence: TGTGCCAGCAGCCCGACAGTGAACACTGAAGCTTTCTTT. This translates into CASSPTVNTEAFF.